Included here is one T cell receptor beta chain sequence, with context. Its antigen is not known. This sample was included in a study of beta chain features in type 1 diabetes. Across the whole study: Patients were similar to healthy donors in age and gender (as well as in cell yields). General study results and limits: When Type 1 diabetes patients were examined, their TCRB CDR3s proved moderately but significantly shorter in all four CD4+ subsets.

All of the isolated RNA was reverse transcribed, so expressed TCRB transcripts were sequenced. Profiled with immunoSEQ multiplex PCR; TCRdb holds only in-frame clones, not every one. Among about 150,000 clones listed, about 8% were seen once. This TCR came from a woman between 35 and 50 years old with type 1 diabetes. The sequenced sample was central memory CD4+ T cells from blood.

The DNA for the CDR3 is TGTGCCAGCAGCGTAGAACCAGGGGAGGGTAAAAAACTGTTTTTT. This translates into CASSVEPGEGKKLFF. The chain combines TRBV9 with TRBJ1-4, with D possibly matching TRBD1 (6 bases). Looked up from germline, CDR1 is SGDLS and CDR2 is YYNGEE. The CDR3 extends over 15 amino acids. The V end lost 0 bases, the J end lost 9 bases, and 15 bases lay between the germline ends. Full variable domain (missing parts from reference TRBV9 and TRBJ1-4): DSGVTQTPKHLITATGQRVTLRCSPRSGDLSVYWYQQSLDQGLQFLIQYYNGEERAKGNILERFSAQQFPDLHSELNLSSLELGDSALYFCASSVEPGEGKKLFFGSGTQLSVL.